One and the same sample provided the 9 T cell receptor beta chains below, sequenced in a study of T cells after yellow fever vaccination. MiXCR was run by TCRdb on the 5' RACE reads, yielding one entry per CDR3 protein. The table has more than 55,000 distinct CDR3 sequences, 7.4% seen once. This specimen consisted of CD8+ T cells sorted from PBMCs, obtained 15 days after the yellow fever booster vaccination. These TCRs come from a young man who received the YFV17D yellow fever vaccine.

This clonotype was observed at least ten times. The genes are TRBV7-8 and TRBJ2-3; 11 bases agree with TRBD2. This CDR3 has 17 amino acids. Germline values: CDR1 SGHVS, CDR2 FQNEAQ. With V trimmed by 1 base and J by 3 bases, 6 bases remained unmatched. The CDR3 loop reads CASSLDPSGRKTDTQYF. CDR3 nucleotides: TGTGCCAGCAGCTTAGACCCTAGCGGGAGGAAAACAGATACGCAGTATTTT.

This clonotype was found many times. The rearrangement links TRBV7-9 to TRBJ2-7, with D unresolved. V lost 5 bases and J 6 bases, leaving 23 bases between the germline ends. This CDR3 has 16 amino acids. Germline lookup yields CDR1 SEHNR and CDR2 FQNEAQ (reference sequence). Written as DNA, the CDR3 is TGTGCCAGCAGCCCAAAACAAGGAGCGAGAGTGTTCGAGCAGTACTTC. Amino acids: CASSPKQGARVFEQYF.

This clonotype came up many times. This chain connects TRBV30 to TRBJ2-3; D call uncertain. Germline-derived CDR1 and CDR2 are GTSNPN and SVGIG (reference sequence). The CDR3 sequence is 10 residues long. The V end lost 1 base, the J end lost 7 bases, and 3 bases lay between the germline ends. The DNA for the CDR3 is TGTGCCTGGAGTGACAATACGCAGTATTTT. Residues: CAWSDNTQYF.

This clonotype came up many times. The CDR3 coding sequence is TGTGCCAGCAGCTCGTGGACCCTGGGGACACACGAAGAGACCCAGTACTTC. Its protein is CASSSWTLGTHEETQYF. This chain links TRBV5-6 with TRBJ2-5; D might be TRBD1 (6 bases). Trimming left V 3 bases short and J 3 bases short, with 21 bases between. The CDR3 has 17 amino acids. CDR1 SGHDT and CDR2 YYEEEE come from the germline V gene.

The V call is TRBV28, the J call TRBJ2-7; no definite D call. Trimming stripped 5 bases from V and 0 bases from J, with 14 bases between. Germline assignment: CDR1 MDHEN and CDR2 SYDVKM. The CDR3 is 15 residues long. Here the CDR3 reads CASSQLMKGSYEQYF. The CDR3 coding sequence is TGTGCCAGCAGTCAGCTCATGAAGGGCTCCTACGAGCAGTACTTC.

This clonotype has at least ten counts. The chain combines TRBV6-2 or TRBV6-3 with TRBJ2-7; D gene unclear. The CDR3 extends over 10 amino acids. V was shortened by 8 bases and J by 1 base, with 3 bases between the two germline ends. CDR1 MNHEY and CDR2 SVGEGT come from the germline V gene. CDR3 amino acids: CASGSYEQYF. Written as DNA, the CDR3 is TGTGCCAGCGGTTCCTACGAGCAGTACTTC.

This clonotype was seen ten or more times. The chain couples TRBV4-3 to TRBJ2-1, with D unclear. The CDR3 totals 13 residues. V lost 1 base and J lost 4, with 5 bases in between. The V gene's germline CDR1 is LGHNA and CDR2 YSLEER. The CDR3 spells CASSQGEYNEQFF. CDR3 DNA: TGCGCCAGCAGCCAAGGGGAATACAATGAGCAGTTCTTC.

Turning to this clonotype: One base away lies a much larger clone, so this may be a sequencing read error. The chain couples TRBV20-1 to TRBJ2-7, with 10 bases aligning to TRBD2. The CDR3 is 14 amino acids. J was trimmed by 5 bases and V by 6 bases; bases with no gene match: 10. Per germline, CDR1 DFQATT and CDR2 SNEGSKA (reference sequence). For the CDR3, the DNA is TGCAGTGCCGGGAGTAGCGGGAGGAACAACGAGCAGTACTTC. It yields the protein CSAGSSGRNNEQYF.

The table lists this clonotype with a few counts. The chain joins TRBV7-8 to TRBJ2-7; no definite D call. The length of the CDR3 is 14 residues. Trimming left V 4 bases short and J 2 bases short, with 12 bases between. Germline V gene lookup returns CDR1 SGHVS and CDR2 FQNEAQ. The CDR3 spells CASSSLAAPYEQYF. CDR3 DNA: TGTGCCAGCAGCTCTCTTGCGGCCCCCTACGAGCAGTACTTC. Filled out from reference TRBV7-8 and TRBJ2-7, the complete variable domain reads GAGVSQSPRYKVAKRGQDVALRCDPISGHVSLFWYQQALGQGPEFLTYFQNEAQLDKSGLPSDRFFAERPEGSVSTLKIQRTQQEDSAVYLCASSSLAAPYEQYFGPGTRLTVT.